The sequence of this TCR beta chain was determined in a study of cytomegalovirus exposure and HLA in healthy donors. General study findings and limits: TCR beta V- and J-gene trimming was later associated with a missense DCLRE1C variant.

It was with 60 Vbeta and 13 Jbeta primers that the PCR ran. Method: immunoSEQ multiplex PCR; TCRdb's copy keeps in-frame clones and lacks some. The top ten clones hold 2.5% to 3% of a sample with 120,000 to 150,000 clones, over 75% of them seen once. A word on this clone: Its antigen is undetermined.

The sequence was collected from a woman between 25 and 40 years old in good health and CMV-seronegative. Sample: PBMCs.

DNA for the CDR3: TGCGCCAGCAGCTTGAGACCGGGAGGGCCGGGCGAGCAGTACTTC. It specifies CASSLRPGGPGEQYF. The rearrangement links TRBV5-1 to TRBJ2-5; 8 bases fit TRBD2. TRBJ2-7 explains the end of the DNA better; the J call may be wrong. CDR1 and CDR2 (germline): SGHRS, YFSETQ. This CDR3 is 15 amino acids long.